The 4 T cell receptor beta chains listed next were all sequenced from one sample in a study of OX40 agonist ivuxolimab in advanced cancers. TCRdb keeps only in-frame clones here, not all; method: immunoSEQ multiplex PCR. The data contain approximately 35,000 clones, 89% of them seen just once; the ten biggest clones take up 35% to 45%. The sequencing here drew on CD4+ or CD8+ T cells sorted from blood, taken in a trial of the OX40 agonist ivuxolimab. The origin of the receptors is an adult with an advanced solid tumor such as melanoma, head and neck, liver or kidney cancer.

The V gene is TRBV5-1, the J gene TRBJ2-2; D is undetermined. This CDR3 contains 18 residues. Trimming removed 2 bases from V and 0 bases from J, with 17 bases in between. Germline lookup yields CDR1 SGHRS and CDR2 YFSETQ. The CDR3 nucleotides are TGCGCCAGCAGCTTCCTTGCGGAGACACCAACGAACACCGGGGAGCTGTTTTTT. Translation gives CASSFLAETPTNTGELFF.

J is TRBJ2-1 and V is TRBV7-9; no clear D gene. The CDR3 spans 12 residues. Trimming took off 5 bases at V and 8 bases at J, with 10 bases between the two ends. The germline CDR1 and CDR2 sequences are SEHNR and FQNEAQ (reference sequence). CDR3 bases: TGTGCCAGCAGCCCCGAGAGCTATGAGCAGTTCTTC. It yields the protein CASSPESYEQFF.

This clone was seen once. The gene calls are TRBV4-1 and TRBJ2-7; 8 bases match TRBD2. The CDR3 extends over 15 amino acids. Germline V gives CDR1 MGHRA, CDR2 YSYEKL. With 2 bases clipped from V and 4 bases from J, the junction kept 7 bases outside the gene matches. DNA of the CDR3: TGCGCCAGCAGCCAACCGGGACTAGGAAAGTACGAGCAGTACTTC. Translation gives CASSQPGLGKYEQYF.

The chain carries TRBV27 and TRBJ2-7; the D gene is possibly TRBD2 (7 bases). The V end lost 6 bases, the J end lost 5 bases, and 14 bases lay between the germline ends. This CDR3 region has 13 residues. Germline V CDR1 and CDR2: MNHEY, SMNVEV (reference sequence). The CDR3 is CASSTTGGHEQYF. For the CDR3, the DNA is TGTGCCAGCAGCACCACGGGGGGCCACGAGCAGTACTTC.